Included here is one TCR beta chain sequence, with context. This sample is drawn from a study of blood T cells in healthy people across ages. V shed 2 bases, J shed 3 bases, and the junction held 9 bases outside the gene matches. Germline CDR1 is LGHNA and CDR2 is YNFKEQ. The CDR3 length is 17 residues. A second PCR of roughly 7 to 11 cycles used a sample-barcoded 5' primer and a J-beta primer mix. TCRdb re-derived calls from the 5' RACE reads in MiXCR, one entry per CDR3 protein. The sample consists of roughly 2 million distinct CDR3 sequences, less than 50% of them appearing once. The material sequenced was blood. This sequence joins TRBV4-2 and TRBJ2-4; 8 nucleotides align to TRBD2. The origin of this receptor is a woman in her 40s in good health. CDR3 sequence: CASSQTGGSGVKNIQYF. DNA of the CDR3: TGTGCCAGCAGCCAAACAGGCGGTAGCGGGGTCAAAAACATTCAGTACTTC.